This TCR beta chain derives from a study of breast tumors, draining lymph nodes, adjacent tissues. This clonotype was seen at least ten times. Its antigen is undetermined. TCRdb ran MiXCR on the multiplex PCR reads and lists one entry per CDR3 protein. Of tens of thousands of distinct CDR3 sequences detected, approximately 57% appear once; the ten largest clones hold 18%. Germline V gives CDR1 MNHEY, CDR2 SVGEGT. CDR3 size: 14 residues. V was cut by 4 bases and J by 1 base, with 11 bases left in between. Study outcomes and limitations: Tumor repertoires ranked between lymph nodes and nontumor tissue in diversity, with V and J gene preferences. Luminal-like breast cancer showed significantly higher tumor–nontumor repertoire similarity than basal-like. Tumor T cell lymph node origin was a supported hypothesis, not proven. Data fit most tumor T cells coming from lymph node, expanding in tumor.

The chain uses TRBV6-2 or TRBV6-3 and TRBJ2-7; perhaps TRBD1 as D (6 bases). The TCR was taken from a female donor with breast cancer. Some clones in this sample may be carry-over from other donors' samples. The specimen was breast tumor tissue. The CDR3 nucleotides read TGTGCCAGCAGTTTATCGACAGGTTCCTACGAGCAGTACTTC. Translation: CASSLSTGSYEQYF.